This T cell receptor beta chain was recovered during a study of OX40 agonist ivuxolimab in advanced cancers. Study-level background: Around 40% of patients had received prior checkpoint inhibitor therapy.

The CDR3 has 16 amino acids. The germline CDR1 and CDR2 sequences are SGHTA and FQGNSA. The V and J ends lost 3 bases and 4 bases, in that order; junction bases with no gene match: 8. Some clones are missing from TCRdb's copy, which holds only in-frame ones; the method was immunoSEQ multiplex PCR. In the table there are approximately 76,000 clones, around 86% of which are singletons. This rearrangement joins TRBV7-2 to TRBJ2-7, with TRBD2 matching over 11 bases. The clonotype originates from an adult with an advanced solid tumor such as melanoma, head and neck, liver or kidney cancer. Sequencing was performed on CD4+ or CD8+ T cells sorted from blood, taken in a trial of the OX40 agonist ivuxolimab. The CDR3 region has the DNA TGTGCCAGCAGCTTGACTAGCGGGGCCTCTTGGTACGAGCAGTACTTC. Its translation is CASSLTSGASWYEQYF.